The 13 T cell receptor beta chains below were found in one sample sequenced in a study of Ad26.COV2.S vaccination and SARS-CoV-2 variants. Sequenced by immunoSEQ multiplex PCR; TCRdb stores in-frame clones only, minus some. The data show 360,000 or so clones, with around 91% seen just once and approximately 1.9% held by the top ten. Sample treatment: roughly 19 received Ad26.COV2.S at low or high dose, single or two shots; roughly 5 received placebo; per-sample allocation not given. After the first vaccine or placebo injection, samples were drawn on day 63. The sequenced sample was peripheral blood, obtained in a trial of Ad26.COV2.S vaccine versus placebo. Receptors originate from a person aged 18-65 years who received the Ad26.COV2.S COVID-19 vaccine or a placebo.

The J gene is TRBJ2-3, the V gene TRBV4-2; 9 bases are a match to TRBD2. This CDR3 region has 17 residues. The V segment lost 1 base and the J segment 4 bases; nucleotides outside the gene matches: 9. Germline loops: CDR1 LGHNA, CDR2 YNFKEQ. The DNA for the CDR3 is TGTGCCAGCAGCCAAGTGCTTAGCGGGAGTACGTCAGATACGCAGTATTTT. Protein sequence: CASSQVLSGSTSDTQYF.

The gene calls are TRBV7-8 and TRBJ1-3, with a tentative D call TRBD1 (5 bases). This CDR3 is 15 amino acids long. V lost 2 bases, J lost 4 bases, and 12 bases lay in between. Germline V CDR1 and CDR2: SGHVS, FQNEAQ. This chain's CDR3 is CASSLSGGGGNTIYF. The CDR3 DNA reads as TGTGCCAGCAGCTTAAGTGGGGGTGGGGGAAACACCATATATTTT. Full variable domain (missing parts from reference TRBV7-8 and TRBJ1-3): GAGVSQSPRYKVAKRGQDVALRCDPISGHVSLFWYQQALGQGPEFLTYFQNEAQLDKSGLPSDRFFAERPEGSVSTLKIQRTQQEDSAVYLCASSLSGGGGNTIYFGEGSWLTVV.

The chain combines TRBV9 with TRBJ1-6; TRBD1 might be the D (5 bases). Germline V gives CDR1 SGDLS, CDR2 YYNGEE. The CDR3 covers 16 residues. Trimming shortened V by 3 bases and J by 6 bases, and 16 bases separated the two germline ends. The CDR3 nucleotides are TGTGCCAGCAGCGCCCCCGGACAAGGCCTTAATTCACCCCTCCACTTT. Residues: CASSAPGQGLNSPLHF.

The chain joins TRBV7-6 to TRBJ2-5; 7 bases map to TRBD2. Unmatched junction bases numbered 3, after V lost 6 bases and J lost 2 bases. Germline V gene sequence: CDR1 SGHVS, CDR2 FNYEAQ. CDR3 length: 13 amino acids. As DNA, the CDR3 is TGTGCCAGCAGTCATAGCGGGCAAGAGACCCAGTACTTC. This translates into CASSHSGQETQYF.

J is TRBJ2-1 and V is TRBV4-1; D remains ambiguous. The CDR3 totals 15 residues. Trimming stripped 0 bases from V and 6 bases from J, with 12 bases between. Germline CDR1 MGHRA, CDR2 YSYEKL. The CDR3 region is CASSQDPLLANEQFF. The CDR3 DNA follows: TGCGCCAGCAGCCAAGACCCACTACTCGCCAATGAGCAGTTCTTC.

The CDR3 reads CASSPRTFGYTF. CDR3 bases: TGTGCCAGCAGCCCAAGGACCTTTGGCTACACCTTC. The V gene is TRBV5-5, the J gene TRBJ1-2; D not certain. CDR3 size: 12 residues. Germline V gene sequence: CDR1 SGHKS, CDR2 YYEKEE (reference sequence). V shed 4 bases and J shed 7 bases, with 11 bases lying between them.

Worth noting for this clone: One end of the junction does not line up with germline, which may come from a read error. V and J are TRBV7-7 and TRBJ1-3; 7 nucleotides line up with TRBD1. This CDR3 is 16 amino acids long. Germline V gene lookup returns CDR1 SSHAT and CDR2 FNYEAQ (reference sequence). The CDR3 nucleotides read TGTGCTAGCAGCCCCGGCCCGACAGGGACTGGAAACACCATATATTTT. Amino acids: CASSPGPTGTGNTIYF.

This sequence joins TRBV15 and TRBJ2-6, with D perhaps matching TRBD1 or TRBD2 (6 bases each). Germline CDR1 is LNHNV and CDR2 is YYDKDF (reference sequence). The CDR3 runs to 20 residues. With 2 bases removed from V and 0 bases from J, the gap between germline ends came to 20 bases. In nucleotides, the CDR3 is TGTGCCACCAGCAGAAGGGGGGCCAACACGGGGACCTCTGGGGCCAACGTCCTGACTTTC. This sequence encodes CATSRRGANTGTSGANVLTF.

The genes are TRBV18 and TRBJ2-5, with D unresolved. Trimming removed 5 bases at V and 5 bases at J, with 9 bases between. There are 12 residues in the CDR3. The germline V gene encodes CDR1 KGHSH and CDR2 LQKENI. As DNA, the CDR3 is TGTGCCAGCTCAGCCTATGGGGAGACCCAGTACTTC. Protein product: CASSAYGETQYF.

The chain employs TRBV27 and TRBJ2-1, with D tentatively TRBD2 (5 bases). CDR3 length: 16 amino acids. The germline gives CDR1 MNHEY, CDR2 SMNVEV (reference sequence). Trimming took off 7 bases at V and 3 bases at J, with 19 bases between the two ends. The chain's CDR3 is CASTPEGWRFYNEQFF. The CDR3 DNA reads as TGTGCCAGCACCCCAGAGGGCTGGAGGTTCTACAATGAGCAGTTCTTC.

This chain connects TRBV7-9 to TRBJ2-1, with no clear D. Germline CDR1 is SEHNR and CDR2 is FQNEAQ (reference sequence). CDR3 length: 13 amino acids. V shed 7 bases and J shed 2 bases, with 9 bases lying between them. CDR3 bases: TGTGCCAGCAAGACCCAAACCTACAATGAGCAGTTCTTC. This gives the protein CASKTQTYNEQFF.

This clone has a handful of counts. This chain joins TRBV4-1 and TRBJ2-1; 12 bases are shared with TRBD2. The germline gives CDR1 MGHRA, CDR2 YSYEKL. The V and J ends lost 2 bases and 7 bases, in that order; junction bases with no gene match: 3. This CDR3 region has 15 residues. CDR3 nucleotide sequence: TGCGCCAGCAGCCAATGGACTAGCGGGATAAATGAGCAGTTCTTC. This gives the protein CASSQWTSGINEQFF.

This clone has just a few counts. The chain couples TRBV29-1 to TRBJ1-5, with D possibly being TRBD1 (6 bases). The CDR3 has 13 amino acids. CDR1 is SQVTM and CDR2 is ANQGSEA in the germline V gene. The V end lost 3 bases, the J end lost 6 bases, and 12 bases lay between the germline ends. The CDR3 here is CSVEGAEGQPQHF. The CDR3 DNA follows: TGCAGCGTTGAGGGGGCTGAAGGTCAGCCCCAGCATTTT.